This T cell receptor (beta chain) was documented in a study of blood T cell repertoires in COVID-19 (dated by TCRdb to 2018 to 2021). A note on the overall study: The collaborator samples originated in the United States, Italy and Spain and spanned the acute and convalescent phases of COVID-19. The material from the prospective study consisted of cDNA or gDNA derived from T cells, B-cell-depleted T cells, or PBMCs. Deeply sampled blood TCRbeta repertoires from subjects exposed to, actively infected with, or recovered from COVID-19 were included in the dataset. A freely available public database, intended as a resource for researchers studying the immune response to SARS-CoV-2, is where the repertoires were released. The samples were drawn from two sources: the first 160 participants of the ongoing ImmuneRACE study, and over 950 subjects contributed by 6 global collaborators. A de-identified subject ID, COVID-19 status, age in years and sex were almost always included in the sample metadata. HLA class I and class II types, where available, came from metadata supplied by the sample provider rather than from assay-based typing.

Whole blood was collected in K2EDTA tubes by collaborating institutions according to the institutions' own protocols. For TCRbeta analysis, collaborators shipped samples as frozen whole blood, isolated PBMCs, or DNA extracted from either of those sample types. As regards this clone: No antigen is known for it. The sample holds no much larger clone one base away, and base qualities are not on file.

TCRbeta CDR3 regions were amplified from genomic DNA using the immunoSEQ Assay, a bias-controlled multiplex PCR. On the study's bioinformatics: Within the assay, amplification of reference gene primers was used to estimate how many nucleated cells each sample contained. To quantify the absolute abundance of each unique TCRbeta CDR3 rearrangement, sequence reads were collapsed and filtered. For each sample, productive Simpson clonality was calculated as the square root of Simpson's diversity index across productive rearrangements. TCRdb provides this immuneACCESS table in a form limited to in-frame rearrangements. Some clones are lacking; in checked studies, under half of them reflect an unresolved V gene, and why the rest are absent is not known. Clone size and V and J calls were adopted from that table, with D and trimming inferred from the DNA. Recorded for this sample are fewer than 500,000 clones; 70% to 90% of them occurred a single time. 1.4% of the sample comes from the top ten.

Results and caveats for the whole study, not just this receptor: How much clinical and demographic metadata was included differed by source and by participant, and the metadata was provided uncurated.

V and J lose 2 bases and 3 bases, and a span of 22 bases separates them. The CDR3 runs 18 residues from the cysteine to the phenylalanine. The entry retains the CDR3 DNA only, 54 bases that are in frame from base 1. According to the germline V gene, CDR1 reads SNHLY and CDR2 reads FYNNEI. The specimen was peripheral blood. This TCR was sampled from a woman in her twenties or thirties with active or convalescent COVID-19. This receptor chain uses TRBV2 and TRBJ1-2; TRBD1 is a possible D gene, resting on 6 matching bases. The nucleotide sequence reads TGTGCCAGCAGTGAATTCTTGGATTTGGTACAGGGACACTATGGCTACACCTTC. Its translation is CASSEFLDLVQGHYGYTF.